This T cell receptor beta chain appears in the sequencing data of a study of shared clonotypes between healthy human individuals. CD45RO-negative CD8 cells positively selected for CCR7 made up the naive population, which excluded terminally differentiated effector memory CD45RA+ cells. The repertoire was sequenced with immunoSEQ multiplex PCR; TCRdb's copy has only in-frame clones and lacks some. Found here are fewer than 800,000 clones, 92% of them singletons; the top ten hold approximately 24%. CDR1 is MGHRA and CDR2 is YSYEKL in the germline V gene. V was shortened by 6 bases and J by 6 bases, with 12 bases between the two germline ends. The CDR3 extends over 13 amino acids.

This sequence was found in a man aged 30-40 years in good health. Sequencing input: naive CD8+ T cells sorted from blood. J is TRBJ2-1 and V is TRBV4-1; D is perhaps TRBD1 (5 bases). The CDR3 loop is CASSLNQGNEQFF. For the CDR3, the DNA is TGCGCCAGCAGTTTGAATCAGGGCAATGAGCAGTTCTTC.